The 13 T cell receptor beta chains below come from one sample, sequenced in a study of beta chain features in type 1 diabetes. Points from the study as a whole: Across all four CD4+ subsets, people with type 1 diabetes showed modestly shorter TCRB CDR3s.

Their antigens remain unidentified. Since all of the isolated RNA was reverse transcribed, expressed TCRB transcripts were what got sequenced. The data were produced by immunoSEQ multiplex PCR, yet TCRdb's version contains in-frame clones alone and is incomplete. Here the sample spans some 700,000 clones, over 10% being singletons. Sequencing used naive CD4+ T cells from blood. These receptors all come from a man between 18 and 35 years old with type 1 diabetes.

This clone was detected a few times. The chain links TRBV28 to TRBJ1-4; unclear D gene. The length of the CDR3 is 15 residues. CDR1 and CDR2 from the germline V gene are MDHEN and SYDVKM. Trimming shortened V by 8 bases and J by 3 bases, and 16 bases separated the two germline ends. CDR3 coding DNA: TGTGCCAGCTGTGCCATAGGTGGAGCTAATGAAAAACTGTTTTTT. Translating it yields CASCAIGGANEKLFF.

This chain links TRBV7-6 with TRBJ2-3; no firm D call. V lost 6 bases, J lost 6 bases, and 13 bases lay in between. Per the germline V gene, CDR1 is SGHVS and CDR2 is FNYEAQ. This CDR3 spans 13 amino acids. The CDR3 loop reads CASSSDRSDTQYF. As DNA, the CDR3 is TGTGCCAGCAGTTCGGACCGGTCTGATACGCAGTATTTT.

The V gene is TRBV5-4, the J gene TRBJ2-1, with TRBD2 as a possible D gene (6 bases). V dropped 3 bases and J dropped 5 bases, with 12 bases sitting between them. This CDR3 is built from 14 residues. Germline CDR1 SGHNT, CDR2 YYREEE (reference sequence). CDR3 protein: CASSSLGGNNEQFF. CDR3 DNA: TGTGCCAGCAGCTCGCTTGGGGGGAACAATGAGCAGTTCTTC.

This clone was seen a few times. The rearrangement uses TRBV7-3 and TRBJ2-1, with 10 positions matching TRBD2. The germline gives CDR1 SGHTA, CDR2 FQGTGA. Trimming removed 0 bases from V and 2 bases from J; junction bases left unmatched: 7. This CDR3 contains 18 residues. CDR3 sequence: CASSLTSLAGVPYNEQFF. The CDR3 region has the DNA TGTGCCAGCAGCTTAACGTCTCTAGCGGGGGTCCCCTACAATGAGCAGTTCTTC.

This clone was seen more than once but under ten times. The chain is built from TRBV6-1 and TRBJ1-3; 9 bases line up with TRBD1. Per germline, CDR1 MNHNS and CDR2 SASEGT. J gave up 8 bases and V 6 bases, and 5 bases lay outside the gene matches. This CDR3 contains 13 residues. CDR3 DNA: TGTGCCAGCAGGCGCGACAGGGGGGACACCATATATTTT. It yields the protein CASRRDRGDTIYF.

The gene calls are TRBV30 and TRBJ1-1; D might be TRBD1 (6 bases). The length of the CDR3 is 13 residues. Germline V gene sequence: CDR1 GTSNPN, CDR2 SVGIG (reference sequence). Trimming took off 5 bases at V and 4 bases at J, with 14 bases between the two ends. CDR3 region: CAWATQGPTEAFF. The CDR3 region has the DNA TGTGCCTGGGCGACACAGGGCCCCACTGAAGCTTTCTTT. The complete variable domain, with remaining parts taken from reference TRBV30 and TRBJ1-1, reads SQTIHQWPATLVQPVGSPLSLECTVEGTSNPNLYWYRQAAGRGLQLLFYSVGIGQISSEVPQNLSASRPQDRQFILSSKKLLLSDSGFYLCAWATQGPTEAFFGQGTRLTVV.

The CDR3 loop reads CASRFGTAGYQPQHF. CDR3 in DNA: TGTGCCAGCAGATTTGGGACAGCGGGGTATCAGCCCCAGCATTTT. This chain uses TRBV28 with TRBJ1-5; 7 bases map to TRBD1. Germline V gene lookup returns CDR1 MDHEN and CDR2 SYDVKM. V shed 6 bases, J shed 5 bases, and the junction held 10 bases outside the gene matches. This CDR3 has 15 amino acids.

This sequence joins TRBV7-2 and TRBJ2-7, with TRBD1 as a possible D gene (6 bases). The V and J ends lost 5 bases and 5 bases respectively, with 10 bases between them. This CDR3 spans 12 amino acids. Germline loops: CDR1 SGHTA, CDR2 FQGNSA. The CDR3 DNA is TGTGCCAGCAGCACCGGACAGAACGAGCAGTACTTC. Its protein product is CASSTGQNEQYF.

CDR3 coding DNA: TGTGCCAGCAGCTTAGCGAGGGAGGAAAAACTGTTTTTT. Translating it yields CASSLAREEKLFF. The chain combines TRBV7-9 with TRBJ1-4; D remains unclear. The germline V and J ends were trimmed by 0 bases and 8 bases, with 7 bases remaining between them. CDR1 and CDR2 (germline): SEHNR, FQNEAQ (reference sequence). The CDR3 has 13 amino acids.

A few counts support this clone. The sample contains more than one DNA sequence encoding this CDR3. This rearrangement joins TRBV6-5 to TRBJ2-1; D is ambiguous. Trimming took off 3 bases at V and 2 bases at J, with 8 bases between the two ends. Germline loops: CDR1 MNHEY, CDR2 SVGAGI. The CDR3 totals 14 residues. As DNA, the CDR3 is TGTGCCAGCAGTTATTCAGGAGCCTACAATGAGCAGTTCTTC. It specifies CASSYSGAYNEQFF.

CDR3 sequence (DNA): TGCGCCAGCAGCCGGGACTACAACACCGGGGAGCTGTTTTTT. This encodes CASSRDYNTGELFF. The V call is TRBV5-1, the J call TRBJ2-2, with 7 bases that match TRBD2. With V trimmed by 4 bases and J by 2 bases, 2 bases remained unmatched. Germline V CDR1 and CDR2: SGHRS, YFSETQ. The CDR3 covers 14 residues.

This clone came up a few times. The chain employs TRBV27 and TRBJ1-2; D unresolved. Per germline, CDR1 MNHEY and CDR2 SMNVEV (reference sequence). Trimming stripped 5 bases from V and 6 bases from J, with 19 bases between. CDR3 length: 15 amino acids. The CDR3 region is CASSGVVSQVDGYTF. The CDR3 DNA follows: TGTGCCAGCAGTGGGGTGGTATCCCAGGTGGATGGCTACACCTTC.

This clone was seen more than once but under ten times. The identical CDR3 is also encoded by other nucleotide sequences in the sample. The rearrangement joins TRBV28 to TRBJ1-5; D unclear. Trimming cost V 6 bases and J 4 bases, with 4 bases left between them. The CDR3 contains 11 residues. The germline V gene encodes CDR1 MDHEN and CDR2 SYDVKM. The CDR3 DNA sequence: TGTGCCAGCAGCCAAAATCAGCCCCAGCATTTT. Residues: CASSQNQPQHF.